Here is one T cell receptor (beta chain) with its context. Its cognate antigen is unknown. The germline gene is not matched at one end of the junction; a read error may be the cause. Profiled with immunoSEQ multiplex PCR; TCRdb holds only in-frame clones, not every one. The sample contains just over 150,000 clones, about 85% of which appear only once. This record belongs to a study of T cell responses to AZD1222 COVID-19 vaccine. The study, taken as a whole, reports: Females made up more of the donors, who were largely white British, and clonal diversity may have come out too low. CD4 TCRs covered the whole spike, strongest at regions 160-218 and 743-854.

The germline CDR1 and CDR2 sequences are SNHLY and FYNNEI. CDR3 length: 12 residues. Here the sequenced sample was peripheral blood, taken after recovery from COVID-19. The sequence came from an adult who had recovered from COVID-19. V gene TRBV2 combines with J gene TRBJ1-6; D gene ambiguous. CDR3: CASRDAASPLHF. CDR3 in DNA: TGTGCCAGCCGTGACGCGGCTTCACCCCTCCACTTT.